This TCR beta chain was sequenced during a study of blood T cell repertoires in COVID-19. The overall study: Acute-phase and convalescent COVID-19 samples originated in the United States, Italy and Spain.

The ends lost 0 bases at V and 4 bases at J; junction bases unmatched: 9. Germline V CDR1 and CDR2: GTSNPN, SVGIG (reference sequence). The CDR3 is made up of 16 amino acids. In the study's own analysis: Reference gene primer amplification yielded estimated nucleated cell counts. Clones were read by immunoSEQ multiplex PCR, and TCRdb kept only the in-frame ones, dropping some. V, J and clone size are those of that table, while D and trimming were read from the DNA. The sample shows roughly 99,000 clones, 89% of them seen only once. V and J are TRBV30 and TRBJ1-2, with 9 bases matching TRBD1. This clonotype was obtained from a man aged 35 to 55 with active or convalescent COVID-19. What was sequenced was peripheral blood. Here the CDR3 DNA reads TGTGCCTGGAGTGTACTTGGGACAGGGTTTGTCTATGGCTACACCTTC. Its protein product is CAWSVLGTGFVYGYTF. The variable domain in full, completed from reference TRBV30 and TRBJ1-2, reads SQTIHQWPATLVQPVGSPLSLECTVEGTSNPNLYWYRQAAGRGLQLLFYSVGIGQISSEVPQNLSASRPQDRQFILSSKKLLLSDSGFYLCAWSVLGTGFVYGYTFGSGTRLTVV.